Presented here are 14 T cell receptor beta chains from one specimen sequenced in a study of lymphopenia after photon versus proton radiotherapy. Sequencing was performed with immunoSEQ multiplex PCR; in TCRdb, only in-frame clones are kept and a portion is missing. This sample carries approximately 66,000 clones, about 86% of them seen once, and the ten largest clones take more than 2%. Sequenced material: peripheral blood, taken from a patient treated with photon-based radiotherapy. The source of these receptors is a man aged 40-55 years with gastric cancer.

The chain carries TRBV7-9 and TRBJ1-4, with unresolved D. Trimming took off 6 bases at V and 6 bases at J, with 14 bases between the two ends. The CDR3 has 14 amino acids. Germline assignment: CDR1 SEHNR and CDR2 FQNEAQ (reference sequence). The CDR3 sequence is CASSPGFRDEKLFF. The CDR3 DNA reads as TGTGCCAGCAGTCCCGGGTTCCGGGATGAAAAACTGTTTTTT.

V usage is TRBV5-1 and J usage is TRBJ1-2; possibly TRBD1 for D (6 bases). The CDR3 contains 16 residues. Looked up from germline, CDR1 is SGHRS and CDR2 is YFSETQ. Trimming cost V 4 bases and J 4 bases, with 20 bases left between them. The CDR3: CASSPNDRPGIYGYTF. CDR3 DNA: TGCGCCAGCAGCCCCAACGACAGGCCTGGGATCTATGGCTACACCTTC. Together with reference TRBV5-1 and TRBJ1-2, the CDR3 gives the full variable domain: KAGVTQTPRYLIKTRGQQVTLSCSPISGHRSVSWYQQTPGQGLQFLFEYFSETQRNKGNFPGRFSGRQFSNSRSEMNVSTLELGDSALYLCASSPNDRPGIYGYTFGSGTRLTVV.

The chain recombines TRBV5-1 with TRBJ1-1; D possibly corresponds to TRBD1 (5 bases). Looked up from germline, CDR1 is SGHRS and CDR2 is YFSETQ. With 4 bases removed from V and 3 bases from J, the gap between germline ends came to 13 bases. The CDR3 contains 14 residues. The CDR3, as DNA: TGCGCCAGCAGCAGCGGCACGGGGGACACTGAAGCTTTCTTT. This gives the protein CASSSGTGDTEAFF.

V and J are TRBV4-1 and TRBJ1-5; 10 bases align to TRBD1. Germline V gives CDR1 MGHRA, CDR2 YSYEKL. The length of the CDR3 is 14 residues. Trimming removed 4 bases from V and 7 bases from J; junction bases left unmatched: 4. This chain's CDR3 is CASSRQGAGQPQHF. The DNA of the CDR3 is TGCGCCAGCAGCCGACAGGGGGCTGGACAGCCCCAGCATTTT.

The V and J genes are TRBV9 and TRBJ1-4; 7 positions agree with TRBD1. This CDR3 is built from 17 residues. CDR1 SGDLS and CDR2 YYNGEE come from the germline V gene. V gave up 4 bases and J gave up 0 bases; unmatched junction bases: 9. CDR3 nucleotide sequence: TGTGCCAGCAGCCGGGGACAGCAGATCTCAACTAATGAAAAACTGTTTTTT. It specifies CASSRGQQISTNEKLFF.

This clone has just a few counts. The chain uses TRBV18 and TRBJ1-6; D is unclear. Trimming took 6 bases from V and 8 from J, leaving 14 bases between them. The CDR3 covers 14 residues. Germline-derived CDR1 and CDR2 are KGHSH and LQKENI. CDR3 DNA: TGTGCCAGCTCGCTCCGGGAGCTCGATTCACCCCTCCACTTT. Residues: CASSLRELDSPLHF.

The chain joins TRBV7-2 to TRBJ1-2; D is ambiguous. Trimming removed 5 bases at V and 4 bases at J, with 8 bases between. Germline lookup yields CDR1 SGHTA and CDR2 FQGNSA. The CDR3 is 12 amino acids. CDR3 nucleotide sequence: TGTGCCAGCAGCGGGTCGAGCTATGGCTACACCTTC. Translating it yields CASSGSSYGYTF.

The chain joins TRBV18 to TRBJ1-5; 11 positions agree with TRBD1. The germline CDR1 and CDR2 sequences are KGHSH and LQKENI. The J segment lost 0 bases and the V segment lost 3 bases, leaving 4 bases of the junction unmatched. The CDR3 runs to 17 residues. In nucleotides, the CDR3 is TGTGCCAGCTCACCGGACAGGGGGCTGATTAGCAATCAGCCCCAGCATTTT. It is translated as CASSPDRGLISNQPQHF.

The gene calls are TRBV11-2 and TRBJ1-2; 7 nucleotides line up with TRBD1. Germline V lookup: CDR1 SGHAT, CDR2 FQNNGV. CDR3 size: 14 residues. The J segment lost 8 bases and the V segment lost 1 base, leaving 7 bases of the junction unmatched. CDR3: CASSLGQGGIGYTF. Here the CDR3 DNA reads TGTGCCAGCAGCTTAGGACAGGGAGGAATCGGCTACACCTTC.

The chain carries TRBV5-1 and TRBJ1-1, with TRBD1 identical over 7 bases. The CDR3 is 15 residues long. Trimming at V came to 3 bases and at J to 5 bases, leaving 10 bases not matched to a gene. Germline CDR1 reads SGHRS; CDR2 reads YFSETQ. CDR3 residues: CASSSSSGRGTEAFF. The DNA for the CDR3 is TGCGCCAGCAGCTCCTCCTCCGGCAGGGGGACTGAAGCTTTCTTT.

The chain combines TRBV11-2 with TRBJ1-1; 7 nucleotides line up with TRBD1. The V gene's germline CDR1 is SGHAT and CDR2 FQNNGV. V gave up 5 bases and J gave up 11 bases; unmatched junction bases: 11. This CDR3 has 13 amino acids. CDR3 nucleotide sequence: TGTGCCAGCAGCACACAAGGGGGCAATAGGGCTTTCTTT. This gives the protein CASSTQGGNRAFF.

The rearrangement uses TRBV5-1 and TRBJ1-5; 9 bases align to TRBD1. The ends lost 4 bases at V and 5 bases at J; junction bases unmatched: 4. This CDR3 spans 14 amino acids. The germline V gene has CDR1 SGHRS and CDR2 YFSETQ. CDR3 loop: CASSPDRGDQPQHF. For the CDR3, the DNA is TGCGCCAGCAGCCCGGACAGGGGAGATCAGCCCCAGCATTTT.

The J gene is TRBJ2-6, the V gene TRBV4-2; D uncertain. Trimming took off 1 base at V and 4 bases at J, with 5 bases between the two ends. The CDR3 runs to 14 residues. Germline CDR1 reads LGHNA; CDR2 reads YNFKEQ. The CDR3 here is CASSQVSGANVLTF. Here the CDR3 DNA reads TGTGCCAGCAGCCAAGTATCGGGGGCCAACGTCCTGACTTTC.

The V gene is TRBV30, the J gene TRBJ1-3, with no clear D. This CDR3 region has 14 residues. Germline V gene data show CDR1 as GTSNPN and CDR2 as SVGIG (reference sequence). The V end lost 0 bases, the J end lost 4 bases, and 10 bases lay between the germline ends. The CDR3 nucleotides read TGTGCCTGGAGTGTATTGGGAGCCGGAAACACCATATATTTT. Translated, it gives CAWSVLGAGNTIYF.